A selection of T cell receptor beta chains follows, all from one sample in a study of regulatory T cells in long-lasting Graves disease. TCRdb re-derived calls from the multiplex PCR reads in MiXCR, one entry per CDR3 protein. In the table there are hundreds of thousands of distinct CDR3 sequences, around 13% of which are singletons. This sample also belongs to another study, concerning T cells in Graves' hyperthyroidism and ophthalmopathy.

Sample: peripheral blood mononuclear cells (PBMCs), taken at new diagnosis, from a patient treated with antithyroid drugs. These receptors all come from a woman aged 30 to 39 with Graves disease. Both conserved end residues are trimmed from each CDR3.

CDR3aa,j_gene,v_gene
ASHSWSGDRSSYNEQF,TRBJ2-1,TRBV4-1
ASSASLANNEQF,TRBJ2-1,TRBV12-3/TRBV12-4
ASSHSPSRGYGYT,TRBJ1-2,TRBV4-3
ASSPGTSSQETQY,TRBJ2-5,TRBV6-2/TRBV6-3
ASTPWEIGVTEAF,TRBJ1-1,TRBV12-3/TRBV12-4
ASSGHRENYEQY,TRBJ2-7,TRBV9
ASSLVGNTEAF,TRBJ1-1,TRBV11-3
ATSDGGPFNGYT,TRBJ1-2,TRBV24-1
ASSLMDSTDTQY,TRBJ2-3,TRBV7-3
ASSPWGGRSYNEQF,TRBJ2-1,TRBV18
KRGGSPPDTQY,TRBJ2-3,TRBV11-3
AISESRQGANYEQY,TRBJ2-7,TRBV10-3
ASSLGLFYEQY,TRBJ2-7,TRBV7-9
ATSSPSGRTGELF,TRBJ2-2,TRBV24-1
SVLDGQETQY,TRBJ2-5,TRBV29-1
ASSGDRPTNEKLF,TRBJ1-4,TRBV2
SAQGLAGSYNEQF,TRBJ2-1,TRBV20-1
ASSGVGAVETQY,TRBJ2-5,TRBV7-2
ASSLVEGLAGGPHNEQF,TRBJ2-1,TRBV11-2
ASRVMWAQTRMNTEAF,TRBJ1-1,TRBV6-1
ASSSGRERFYEQF,TRBJ2-1,TRBV7-9
ASSPDRATYEQY,TRBJ2-7,TRBV18
ASSSWGISYEQY,TRBJ2-7,TRBV27
AIRSANTGELF,TRBJ2-2,TRBV10-3
ASSPHAVNEQF,TRBJ2-1,TRBV28
ASSLVTGSPGGETQY,TRBJ2-5,TRBV7-2
ASSPDRAYGYT,TRBJ1-2,TRBV7-2
ASSPGTSYTWAF,TRBJ1-1,TRBV5-1
AIMVGLAGIGDTQY,TRBJ2-3,TRBV10-3